This is a list of T cell receptor beta chains from one sample in a study of blood T cell repertoires in COVID-19. Using immunoSEQ multiplex PCR, the repertoire was profiled, and TCRdb retains in-frame clones only, with some absent. Here the sample spans 95,000 to 120,000 clones, roughly four fifths being singletons. Sample: peripheral blood. The receptors were sampled from a woman between 65 and 79 years old with acute or convalescent COVID-19. CDR3s leave out the opening cysteine and the closing phenylalanine or tryptophan.

V	CDR3
TRBV6-5	ASSYGQGGNQPQH
TRBV6-1	ASSEASGVTGELF
TRBV7-3	ASSLQGSNTGELF
TRBV30	AWETPGGEQY
TRBV4-3	ASSQDGGRYGYT
TRBV5-1	ASSLDFAPSYEQY
TRBV5-1	ASRGGLDTGELF
TRBV19	ASSIAQNIQY
TRBV3-1/TRBV3-2	ASSQGVRASGNTIY
TRBV11-2	ASSYGQGSYNEQF
TRBV27	ASSLRTEVSGNTIY
TRBV18	ASSLQVSTDTQY
TRBV30	AWMIGKGLNGYT
TRBV5-1	ASRRQGENTEAF
TRBV5-6	ASSSGLAFNTGELF
TRBV7-2	ASSLRPGQGGSGYT
TRBV19	ASKGLQVGEKLF
TRBV28	ASTLDTFYSNQPQH
TRBV2	ASKRNEQGTQY
TRBV24-1	AIGQGGETQY
TRBV5-4	ASSLGGTSGISYNEQF
TRBV7-2	ASSLDESSGNTIY
TRBV29-1	SVGVGTSSSETQY
TRBV29-1	SVEGRVVMETQY
TRBV18	ASSPSQVNSPLH
TRBV7-2	ASSTGTGEGYT
TRBV19	ASTQGATNEKLF
TRBV7-9	ASSFPPLGRRVSDNEQF
TRBV5-1	ASSWSPGENYGYT
TRBV5-6	ASSRRLDQETQY
TRBV2	ASSATGDLGYT
TRBV11-2	ASTPTSGGKGEQF
TRBV20-1	SASSRAYEQY
TRBV3-1/TRBV3-2	ASSPVGLAGGNEQF
TRBV9	ASSVQGLAANTGELF
TRBV6-1	ASSERPWRQVAKNIQY
TRBV30	AWGTSAGKLF
TRBV12-1	ASSFPYRGLLRTEAF
TRBV18	ASSPPDRAGYT
TRBV5-1	ASSKTDNTEAF
TRBV4-2	ASSQDGGGGRAGDEQY
TRBV7-6	ASSYSGGSGELF